This record covers a single TCR beta chain. As yet, its antigen is unknown. This specimen belongs to a study of cytomegalovirus exposure and HLA in healthy donors. This CDR3 comprises 14 residues. Germline V gene data show CDR1 as SGHRS and CDR2 as YFSETQ. The ends were cut back, 0 bases at V and 2 bases at J, with 9 bases in the middle. Using immunoSEQ multiplex PCR, the repertoire was profiled, and TCRdb retains in-frame clones only, with some absent. This sample yields more than 250,000 clones, of which roughly 91% are seen a single time; around 3.1% belongs to the top ten. Study-wide results and caveats: Cytomegalovirus status was reportedly diagnosed by the classifier with high sensitivity and specificity. Among TCR beta chains, those listed as cytomegalovirus-associated numbered about 160.

Sequenced material: PBMCs. The sequence was obtained from a woman between 25 and 40 years old in good health and CMV-seronegative. V gene TRBV5-1 combines with J gene TRBJ2-7, with D possibly being TRBD1 (6 bases). The CDR3 loop reads CASSLVQGAYEQYF. The CDR3 DNA sequence: TGCGCCAGCAGCTTGGTACAGGGCGCCTACGAGCAGTACTTC.